This entry features one T cell receptor beta chain sequence. Its antigen is not identified. Germline V lookup: CDR1 MNHEY, CDR2 SMNVEV (reference sequence). Trimming took 5 bases from V and 0 from J; bases not matched to a gene: 19. The CDR3 is made up of 20 amino acids. These data are taken from a study of PD-L1 blockade in urothelial cancer. Study at large: T cells numbered a median of around 150,000 in the blood samples.

Synthetically made TCR analog templates were put into each PCR as spikes. Here immunoSEQ multiplex PCR was the method, and the copy in TCRdb shows in-frame clones only, minus some. In the table there are tens of thousands of clones, around 91% of which are singletons. Time point of the sample: pretreatment peripheral blood. General study results and limits: Durable benefit was linked to greater 3-week expansion of tumor-associated blood clones.

The gene calls are TRBV27 and TRBJ2-3; 8 bases align to TRBD2. The input for sequencing was PBMCs, taken around atezolizumab (anti-PD-L1) treatment. The sequence was obtained from a man in his sixties with urothelial cancer. CDR3 region: CASSPSRLAGSATSTDTQYF. The CDR3, as DNA: TGTGCCAGCAGTCCCTCCCGGTTAGCGGGATCGGCCACTAGCACAGATACGCAGTATTTT.